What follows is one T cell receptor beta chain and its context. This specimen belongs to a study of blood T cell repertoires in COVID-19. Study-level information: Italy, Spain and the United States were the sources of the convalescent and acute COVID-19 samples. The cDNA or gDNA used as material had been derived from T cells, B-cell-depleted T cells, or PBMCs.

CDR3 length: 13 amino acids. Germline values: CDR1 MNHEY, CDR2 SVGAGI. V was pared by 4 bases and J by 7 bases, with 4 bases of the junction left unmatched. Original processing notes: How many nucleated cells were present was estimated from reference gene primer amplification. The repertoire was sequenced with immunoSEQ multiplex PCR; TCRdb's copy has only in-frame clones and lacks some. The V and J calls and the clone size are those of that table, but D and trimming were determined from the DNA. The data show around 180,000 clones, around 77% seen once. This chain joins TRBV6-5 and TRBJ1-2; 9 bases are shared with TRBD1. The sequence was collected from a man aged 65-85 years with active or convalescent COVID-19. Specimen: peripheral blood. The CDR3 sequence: CASSSGTGFGYTF. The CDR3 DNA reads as TGTGCCAGCAGTTCCGGGACAGGGTTTGGCTACACCTTC.